A single sample gave rise to the 20 T cell receptor beta chains below, sequenced in a study of early T cells in non-severe SARS-CoV-2 infection. TCRdb redid the calling of the 5' RACE reads with MiXCR, one entry per CDR3 protein. Among 50,000 to 70,000 distinct CDR3 sequences listed, roughly a tenth were seen once. Material for sequencing was whole blood. The receptors were gathered from an adult who was a healthcare worker with PCR-confirmed SARS-CoV-2 infection or an uninfected control (not recorded which).

This clonotype occurred many times. The gene calls are TRBV5-4 and TRBJ1-2, with 9 bases lining up with TRBD1. The CDR3 totals 14 residues. CDR1 is SGHNT and CDR2 is YYREEE in the germline V gene (reference sequence). The ends lost 5 bases at V and 4 bases at J; junction bases unmatched: 6. CDR3 sequence (DNA): TGTGCCAGCAGATCACAGGGGGCTGGCTATGGCTACACCTTC. This encodes CASRSQGAGYGYTF.

This clonotype was observed a few times. The chain couples TRBV5-1 to TRBJ1-2, with 9 bases lining up with TRBD1. The CDR3 consists of 15 residues. Losses at the gene ends were 2 bases for V and 6 bases for J; bases not matched to a gene: 8. Germline V gene data show CDR1 as SGHRS and CDR2 as YFSETQ. This chain's CDR3 is CASSLQGAQMDGYTF. The DNA for the CDR3 is TGCGCCAGCAGCTTACAGGGGGCGCAGATGGATGGCTACACCTTC.

The chain joins TRBV6-2 or TRBV6-3 to TRBJ2-3; D is ambiguous. Germline V gene sequence: CDR1 MNHEY, CDR2 SVGEGT. Trimming shortened V by 2 bases and J by 0 bases, and 12 bases separated the two germline ends. The CDR3 has 16 amino acids. CDR3 amino acids: CASSYRRGGSTDTQYF. CDR3 bases: TGTGCCAGCAGTTACCGCCGAGGCGGCAGCACAGATACGCAGTATTTT.

This clonotype occurred many times. The chain links TRBV7-2 to TRBJ2-1; no clear D. V lost 8 bases and J 3 bases, leaving 8 bases between the germline ends. CDR3 length equals 12 residues. The germline V gene has CDR1 SGHTA and CDR2 FQGNSA. CDR3 nucleotide sequence: TGTGCCAGCGTAGATTACTACAATGAGCAGTTCTTC. Translated, it gives CASVDYYNEQFF. Combining the CDR3 with reference TRBV7-2 and TRBJ2-1 gives the whole variable domain GAGVSQSPSNKVTEKGKDVELRCDPISGHTALYWYRQSLGQGLEFLIYFQGNSAPDKSGLPSDRFSAERTGGSVSTLTIQRTQQEDSAVYLCASVDYYNEQFFGPGTRLTVL.

CDR3 in amino acids: CASSERQAGEQYF. The CDR3 DNA follows: TGTGCCAGCTCAGAGAGACAGGCGGGGGAGCAGTACTTC. V is TRBV18 and J is TRBJ2-7; D tentatively reads TRBD1 or TRBD2 (6 bases each). V was shortened by 5 bases and J by 7 bases, with 15 bases between the two germline ends. CDR3 length equals 13 residues. The germline gives CDR1 KGHSH, CDR2 LQKENI.

This clonotype was recorded at least ten times. The rearrangement joins TRBV5-4 to TRBJ2-3; 13 nucleotides match TRBD2. Germline values: CDR1 SGHNT, CDR2 YYREEE (reference sequence). V shed 0 bases and J 5 bases; nucleotides not matched to a gene: 0. The CDR3 runs 15 residues. This CDR3 is CASSLGLAGGDTQYF. CDR3 nucleotide sequence: TGTGCCAGCAGCTTGGGACTAGCGGGAGGAGATACGCAGTATTTT.

This clonotype was counted many times. This rearrangement joins TRBV6-2 or TRBV6-3 to TRBJ1-1; D gene unclear. The CDR3 totals 13 residues. V lost 1 base, J lost 3 bases, and 6 bases lay in between. Germline CDR1 reads MNHEY; CDR2 reads SVGEGT. CDR3 in DNA: TGTGCCAGCAGTTACTGGCGGGACACTGAAGCTTTCTTT. Translated, it gives CASSYWRDTEAFF.

The V gene is TRBV20-1, the J gene TRBJ1-2; TRBD1 matches at 7 bases. CDR3 length: 15 residues. The germline CDR1 and CDR2 sequences are DFQATT and SNEGSKA (reference sequence). V was pared by 4 bases and J by 0 bases, with 8 bases of the junction left unmatched. Written as DNA, the CDR3 is TGCAGTGCTACTGAACTAGGGGGCTCTAACTATGGCTACACCTTC. This encodes CSATELGGSNYGYTF.

This clonotype was counted ten times or more. V usage is TRBV2 and J usage is TRBJ2-7; 7 bases match TRBD2. V was clipped by 4 bases and J by 2 bases; unmatched bases: 11. The CDR3 sequence is 16 residues long. Germline V gene sequence: CDR1 SNHLY, CDR2 FYNNEI. The CDR3 DNA sequence: TGTGCCAGCAGTGTACCTGGCGGGAGTCTCACCTACGAGCAGTACTTC. Protein: CASSVPGGSLTYEQYF.

CDR3 sequence reads: CASEDVDEQYF. The CDR3 bases are TGTGCCAGCGAAGATGTGGACGAGCAGTACTTC. The chain links TRBV27 to TRBJ2-7; no definite D call. The V gene's germline CDR1 is MNHEY and CDR2 SMNVEV (reference sequence). The V and J ends lost 8 bases and 5 bases respectively, with 10 bases between them. The CDR3 is made up of 11 amino acids.

This clonotype has just a few counts. The chain links TRBV4-3 to TRBJ2-1; TRBD1 matches at 11 bases. This CDR3 is 18 amino acids long. Germline-derived CDR1 and CDR2 are LGHNA and YSLEER. Unmatched junction bases numbered 11, after V lost 4 bases and J lost 3 bases. In nucleotides, the CDR3 is TGCGCCAGCAGCCTACACGGGACAGGGGGTATAATCTACAATGAGCAGTTCTTC. It codes for CASSLHGTGGIIYNEQFF.

The DNA of the CDR3 is TGTGCCATCAGTGGATCCAGTCGGAAGGCTTTCTTT. Translated: CAISGSSRKAFF. V is TRBV10-3 and J is TRBJ1-1; D gene unclear. V was trimmed by 4 bases and J by 11 bases, leaving 14 bases between them. The germline V gene encodes CDR1 ENHRY and CDR2 SYGVKD. The CDR3 covers 12 residues.

V gene TRBV29-1 combines with J gene TRBJ2-7; 7 bases are shared with TRBD2. The CDR3 runs to 14 residues. With 3 bases clipped from V and 3 bases from J, the junction kept 8 bases outside the gene matches. Germline assignment: CDR1 SQVTM and CDR2 ANQGSEA. CDR3 in amino acids: CSVEEAGDLYEQYF. CDR3 sequence (DNA): TGCAGCGTTGAGGAGGCGGGAGACCTCTACGAGCAGTACTTC.

In this sample, this clonotype turned up many times. V usage is TRBV5-1 and J usage is TRBJ2-2; D uncertain. Trimming removed 3 bases at V and 0 bases at J, with 9 bases between. CDR3 length: 15 amino acids. Germline-derived CDR1 and CDR2 are SGHRS and YFSETQ. CDR3 bases: TGCGCCAGCAGCTCCGGACGGACGAACACCGGGGAGCTGTTTTTT. This encodes CASSSGRTNTGELFF.

This clonotype has just a few counts. V is TRBV6-2 or TRBV6-3 and J is TRBJ1-2, with D possibly matching TRBD1 (5 bases). The length of the CDR3 is 12 residues. V was pared by 5 bases and J by 14 bases, with 18 bases between. Germline values: CDR1 MNHEY, CDR2 SVGEGT. The CDR3 sequence: CASSTPGRNPTF. The CDR3 region has the DNA TGTGCCAGCAGTACTCCGGGACGCAATCCTACCTTC.

This clonotype was counted between two and nine times. J is TRBJ2-1 and V is TRBV4-1; 13 positions match TRBD2. The CDR3 has 15 amino acids. Per the germline V gene, CDR1 is MGHRA and CDR2 is YSYEKL. V trimming: 5 bases; J trimming: 9 bases; junction bases outside the gene matches: 7. In DNA, the CDR3 is TGCGCCAGCAGCAATGGACTAGCGGGAGATCTTGAGCAGTTCTTC. The encoded protein is CASSNGLAGDLEQFF.

This clonotype showed up many times. The genes are TRBV5-5 and TRBJ2-7; TRBD1 aligns across 9 bases. The CDR3 runs 12 residues. Germline values: CDR1 SGHKS, CDR2 YYEKEE (reference sequence). The junction had 3 bases not matched to a gene; V was cut back by 4 bases and J by 7 bases. The chain's CDR3 is CASSRTGEEQYF. The CDR3 bases are TGTGCCAGCAGCCGGACAGGGGAGGAGCAGTACTTC.

Many counts were recorded for this clonotype. The chain recombines TRBV7-8 with TRBJ2-7, with no clear D. In germline, CDR1 is SGHVS, CDR2 FQNEAQ. Trimming shortened V by 1 base and J by 6 bases, and 4 bases separated the two germline ends. The CDR3 has 11 residues. The CDR3 sequence: CASSLVSEQYF. The CDR3 DNA follows: TGTGCCAGCAGCTTAGTTTCCGAGCAGTACTTC. Together with reference TRBV7-8 and TRBJ2-7, the CDR3 gives the full variable domain: GAGVSQSPRYKVAKRGQDVALRCDPISGHVSLFWYQQALGQGPEFLTYFQNEAQLDKSGLPSDRFFAERPEGSVSTLKIQRTQQEDSAVYLCASSLVSEQYFGPGTRLTVT.

This clonotype occurred many times. J is TRBJ2-1 and V is TRBV7-6, with D perhaps matching TRBD2 (5 bases). Germline CDR1 and CDR2: SGHVS and FNYEAQ. This CDR3 comprises 13 residues. The V gene lost 4 bases and the J gene lost 8 bases, with 12 bases spanning the gap. The CDR3 sequence: CASSSLAWDEQFF. The CDR3 DNA sequence: TGTGCCAGCAGCTCTTTAGCGTGGGATGAGCAGTTCTTC.

There are a few counts of this clonotype. V and J are TRBV7-9 and TRBJ2-7, with 9 bases aligning to TRBD2. Germline CDR1 reads SEHNR; CDR2 reads FQNEAQ (reference sequence). Trimming at V came to 5 bases and at J to 5 bases, leaving 10 bases not matched to a gene. This CDR3 comprises 15 residues. CDR3 sequence reads: CASSRSGLARHEQYF. For the CDR3, the DNA is TGTGCCAGCAGCCGTTCGGGACTAGCTCGCCACGAGCAGTACTTC. The entire variable domain, with the rest obtained from reference TRBV7-9 and TRBJ2-7, is as follows: DTGVSQNPRHKITKRGQNVTFRCDPISEHNRLYWYRQTLGQGPEFLTYFQNEAQLEKSRLLSDRFSAERPKGSFSTLEIQRTEQGDSAMYLCASSRSGLARHEQYFGPGTRLTVT.